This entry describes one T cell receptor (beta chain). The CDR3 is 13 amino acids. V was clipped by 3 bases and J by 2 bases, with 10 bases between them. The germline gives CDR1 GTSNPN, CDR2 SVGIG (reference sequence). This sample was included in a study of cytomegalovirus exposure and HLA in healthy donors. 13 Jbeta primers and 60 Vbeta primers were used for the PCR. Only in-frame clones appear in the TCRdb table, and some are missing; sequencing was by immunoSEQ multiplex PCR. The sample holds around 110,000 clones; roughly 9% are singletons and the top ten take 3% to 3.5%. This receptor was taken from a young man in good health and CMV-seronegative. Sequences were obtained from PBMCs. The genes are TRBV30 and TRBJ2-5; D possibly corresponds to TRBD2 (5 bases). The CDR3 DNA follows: TGTGCCTGGAGCGCGGGTCTACAAGAGACCCAGTACTTC. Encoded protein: CAWSAGLQETQYF. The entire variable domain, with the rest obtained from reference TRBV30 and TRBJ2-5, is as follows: SQTIHQWPATLVQPVGSPLSLECTVEGTSNPNLYWYRQAAGRGLQLLFYSVGIGQISSEVPQNLSASRPQDRQFILSSKKLLLSDSGFYLCAWSAGLQETQYFGPGTRLLVL.